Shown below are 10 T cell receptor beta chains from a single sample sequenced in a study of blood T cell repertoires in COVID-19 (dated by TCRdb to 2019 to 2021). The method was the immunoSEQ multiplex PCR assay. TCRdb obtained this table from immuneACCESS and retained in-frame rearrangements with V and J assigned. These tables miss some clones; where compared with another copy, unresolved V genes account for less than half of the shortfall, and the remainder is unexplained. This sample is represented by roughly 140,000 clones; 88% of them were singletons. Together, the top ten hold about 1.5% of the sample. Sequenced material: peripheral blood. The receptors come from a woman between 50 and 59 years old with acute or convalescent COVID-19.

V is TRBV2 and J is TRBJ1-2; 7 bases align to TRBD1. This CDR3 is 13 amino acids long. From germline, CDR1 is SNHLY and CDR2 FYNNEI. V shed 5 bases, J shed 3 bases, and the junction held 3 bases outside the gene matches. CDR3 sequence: CASSITGDYGYTF. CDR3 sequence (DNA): TGTGCCAGCAGTATTACAGGGGACTATGGCTACACCTTC.

CDR3 bases: TGTGCCAGCGGTAGGACAGGGGCAAATGAAAAACTGTTTTTT. It specifies CASGRTGANEKLFF. This chain links TRBV7-9 with TRBJ1-4, with 9 bases fitting TRBD1. V trimming: 8 bases; J trimming: 5 bases; junction bases outside the gene matches: 6. CDR3 size: 14 residues. Per germline, CDR1 SEHNR and CDR2 FQNEAQ (reference sequence).

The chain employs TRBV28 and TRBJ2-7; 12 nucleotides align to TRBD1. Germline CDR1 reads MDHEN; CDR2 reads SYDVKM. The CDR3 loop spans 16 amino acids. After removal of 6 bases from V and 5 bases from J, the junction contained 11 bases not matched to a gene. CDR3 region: CASRDRPGQGANEQYF. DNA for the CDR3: TGTGCCAGCAGAGATAGACCGGGACAGGGGGCAAACGAGCAGTACTTC.

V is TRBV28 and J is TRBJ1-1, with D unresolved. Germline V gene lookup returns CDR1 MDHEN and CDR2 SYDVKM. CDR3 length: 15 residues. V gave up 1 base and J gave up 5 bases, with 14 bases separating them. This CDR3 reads CASSLFPGPPTEAFF. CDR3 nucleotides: TGTGCCAGCAGTTTATTTCCAGGCCCCCCTACTGAAGCTTTCTTT.

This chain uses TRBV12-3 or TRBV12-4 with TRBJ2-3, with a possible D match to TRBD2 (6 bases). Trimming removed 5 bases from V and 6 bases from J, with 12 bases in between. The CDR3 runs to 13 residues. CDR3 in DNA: TGTGCCAGCAGTCACGGAGGGCCGGATACGCAGTATTTT. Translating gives CASSHGGPDTQYF.

As DNA, the CDR3 is TGTGCCAGCAGTTTGGAGACCGGGGAGCTGTTTTTT. Residues: CASSLETGELFF. The gene calls are TRBV12-3 or TRBV12-4 and TRBJ2-2; no definite D call. This CDR3 spans 12 amino acids. Trimming shortened V by 3 bases and J by 5 bases, and 4 bases separated the two germline ends.

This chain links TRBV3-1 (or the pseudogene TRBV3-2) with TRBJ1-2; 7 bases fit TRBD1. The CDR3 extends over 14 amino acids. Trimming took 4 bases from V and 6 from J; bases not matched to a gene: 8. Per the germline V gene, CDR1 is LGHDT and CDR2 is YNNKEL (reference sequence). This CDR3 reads CASSPLRGGNGYTF. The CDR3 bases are TGTGCCAGCAGCCCGCTCAGAGGGGGCAATGGCTACACCTTC.

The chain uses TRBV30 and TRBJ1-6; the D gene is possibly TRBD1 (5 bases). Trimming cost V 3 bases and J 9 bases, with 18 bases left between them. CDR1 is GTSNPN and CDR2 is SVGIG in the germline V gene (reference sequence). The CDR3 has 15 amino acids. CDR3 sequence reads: CAWSGGDGRSSPLHF. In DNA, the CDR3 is TGTGCCTGGAGCGGAGGGGACGGGAGAAGTTCACCCCTCCACTTT. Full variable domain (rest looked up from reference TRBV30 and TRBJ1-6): SQTIHQWPATLVQPVGSPLSLECTVEGTSNPNLYWYRQAAGRGLQLLFYSVGIGQISSEVPQNLSASRPQDRQFILSSKKLLLSDSGFYLCAWSGGDGRSSPLHFGNGTRLTVT.

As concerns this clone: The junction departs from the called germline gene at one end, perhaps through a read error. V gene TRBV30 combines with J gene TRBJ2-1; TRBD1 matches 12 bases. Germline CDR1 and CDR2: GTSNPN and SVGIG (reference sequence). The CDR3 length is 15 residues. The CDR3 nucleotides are TGTGCCTGGAGCCCCGGGACAGGGGGCTACCATGAGCAGTTCTTC. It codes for CAWSPGTGGYHEQFF. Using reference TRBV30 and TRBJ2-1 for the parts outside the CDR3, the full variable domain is SQTIHQWPATLVQPVGSPLSLECTVEGTSNPNLYWYRQAAGRGLQLLFYSVGIGQISSEVPQNLSASRPQDRQFILSSKKLLLSDSGFYLCAWSPGTGGYHEQFFGPGTRLTVL.

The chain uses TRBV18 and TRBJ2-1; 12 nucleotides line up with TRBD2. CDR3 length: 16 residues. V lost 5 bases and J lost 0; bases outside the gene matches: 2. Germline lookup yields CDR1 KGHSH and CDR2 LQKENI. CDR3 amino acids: CASSSGLAGSYNEQFF. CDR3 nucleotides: TGTGCCAGCTCATCGGGACTAGCGGGCTCCTACAATGAGCAGTTCTTC.